This T cell receptor beta chain was captured in a study of control samples from healthy donors and cancer patients. CDR3 length: 11 residues. Sequencing used immunoSEQ multiplex PCR; TCRdb keeps in-frame clones, though not all of them. Of 150,000 to 200,000 clones listed, 91% are singletons. The chain couples TRBV21-1 to TRBJ1-2. TRBV21-1 is given as a pseudogene. The sample consisted of blood. This sequence was found in a woman aged 25 to 39 in good health. CDR3 in DNA: TGTGCCAGCAGCAAGGGGGGTAGCTACACCTTC. It yields the protein CASSKGGSYTF.